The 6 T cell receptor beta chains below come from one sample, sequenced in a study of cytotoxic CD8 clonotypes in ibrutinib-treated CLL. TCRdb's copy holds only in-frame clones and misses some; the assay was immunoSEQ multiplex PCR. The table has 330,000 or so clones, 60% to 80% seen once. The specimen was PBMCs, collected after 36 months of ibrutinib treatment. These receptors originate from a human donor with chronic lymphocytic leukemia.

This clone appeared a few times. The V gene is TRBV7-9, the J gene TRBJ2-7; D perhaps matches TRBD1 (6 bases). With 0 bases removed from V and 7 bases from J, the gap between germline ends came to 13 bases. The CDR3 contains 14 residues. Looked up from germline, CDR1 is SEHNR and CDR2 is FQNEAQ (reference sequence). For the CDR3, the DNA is TGTGCCAGCAGCTTAGCGTCAGGGACACGAGAGCAGTACTTC. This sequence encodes CASSLASGTREQYF.

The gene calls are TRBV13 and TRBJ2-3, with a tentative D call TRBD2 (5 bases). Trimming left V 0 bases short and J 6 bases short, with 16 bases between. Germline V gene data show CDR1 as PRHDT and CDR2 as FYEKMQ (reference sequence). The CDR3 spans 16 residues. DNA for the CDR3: TGTGCCAGCAGCTTAGGGTTTTCCGCTACGGGGGATACGCAGTATTTT. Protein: CASSLGFSATGDTQYF.

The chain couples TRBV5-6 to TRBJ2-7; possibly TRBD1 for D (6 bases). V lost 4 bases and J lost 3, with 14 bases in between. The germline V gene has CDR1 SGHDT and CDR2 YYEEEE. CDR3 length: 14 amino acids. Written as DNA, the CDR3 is TGTGCCAGCAGCCCGTGGGACACCAACTACGAGCAGTACTTC. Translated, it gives CASSPWDTNYEQYF.

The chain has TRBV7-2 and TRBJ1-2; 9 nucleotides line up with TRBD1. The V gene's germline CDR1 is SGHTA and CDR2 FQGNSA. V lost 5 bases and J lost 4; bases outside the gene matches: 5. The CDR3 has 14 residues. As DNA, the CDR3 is TGTGCCAGCAGCCCCACAGGGGGCCTCTATGGCTACACCTTC. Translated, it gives CASSPTGGLYGYTF.

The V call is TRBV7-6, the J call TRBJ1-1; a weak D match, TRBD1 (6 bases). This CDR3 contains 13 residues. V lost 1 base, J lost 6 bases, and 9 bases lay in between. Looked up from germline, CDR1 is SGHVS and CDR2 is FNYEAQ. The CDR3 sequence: CASSLGGAAEAFF. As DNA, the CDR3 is TGTGCCAGCAGCTTAGGGGGGGCGGCTGAAGCTTTCTTT.

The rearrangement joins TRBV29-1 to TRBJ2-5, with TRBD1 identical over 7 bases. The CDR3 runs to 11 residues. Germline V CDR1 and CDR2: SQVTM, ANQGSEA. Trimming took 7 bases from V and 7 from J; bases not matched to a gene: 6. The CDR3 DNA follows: TGCAGCGGGACAGGACTCGGGACCCAGTACTTC. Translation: CSGTGLGTQYF.